This T cell receptor beta chain is drawn from a study of blood T cell repertoires in COVID-19 (dated by TCRdb to the early 2020s). About the full investigation: Samples covering the acute and convalescent phases of COVID-19 were provided by collaborators in the United States, Italy and Spain. The prospective study material was composed of cDNA or gDNA derived from T cells, B-cell-depleted T cells, or PBMCs. Subjects who had been exposed to COVID-19, were actively infected with it, or had recovered from it provided the deeply sampled blood TCRbeta repertoires that made up the dataset. The repertoires were released in a freely available public database intended as a resource for research on the immune response to SARS-CoV-2. The samples were drawn from the first 160 participants of the ongoing ImmuneRACE study and from 1,254 subjects provided by 6 global collaborators. Nearly every sample came with metadata listing a de-identified subject ID, COVID-19 status, age in years and sex. Where available, HLA class I and class II types were obtained from metadata supplied by the sample provider rather than from assay-based typing. What the authors observed across the whole study: The amount of clinical and demographic metadata varied by source and participant and was provided uncurated.

V is reduced by 7 bases and J by 2 bases, leaving a spacing of 14 bases between them. CDR1 SQVTM and CDR2 ANQGSEA are derived from the germline V gene. Counted from cysteine to phenylalanine, this CDR3 has 13 amino acids. The CDR3 DNA has 39 bases and is translated from base 1. Each collaborating institution followed its own protocols to collect whole blood in K2EDTA tubes. For TCRbeta analysis, collaborators shipped samples as frozen whole blood, isolated PBMCs, or DNA extracted from either of those sample types. TCRbeta CDR3 regions were amplified from genomic DNA by means of the immunoSEQ Assay, a bias-controlled multiplex PCR. In the authors' own workflow: The number of nucleated cells in each sample was estimated by amplification of reference gene primers within the assay. Sequence reads were collapsed and filtered to measure the absolute abundance of every unique TCRbeta CDR3 rearrangement. Productive Simpson clonality was computed per sample as the square root of Simpson's diversity index over productive rearrangements. TCRdb re-hosts the immuneACCESS table, in-frame sequences only. Its copies lack some clones; in the studies checked, an unresolved V gene accounts for under half of them, and the cause for the rest is not known. That table supplies the V and J calls and clone size; D and trimming were determined from the DNA. The sample data list 150,000 to 200,000 clones, and more than 75% of these were observed just once. 15% to 20% of the sample rests with the top ten.

Regarding this clone: Its recognized antigen is unknown. No base quality values were provided; no much bigger clone lies one nucleotide off.

Source material: peripheral blood. The TCR was taken from a man in his 60s with active or convalescent COVID-19. The chain is encoded by TRBV29-1 joined to TRBJ1-1; the best D guess is TRBD1, with 6 bases matching. The DNA reads as follows: TGCAGCGGGACAGCGAAGTATAACACTGAAGCTTTCTTT. This sequence encodes CSGTAKYNTEAFF.